This TCR beta chain was recovered during a study of cytomegalovirus exposure and HLA in healthy donors. Findings and caveats of the study: In vitro, a few CMV-associated chains proved specific for CMV antigens.

Use of 60 Vbeta and 13 Jbeta primers characterized the PCR. TCRdb's table, derived via immunoSEQ multiplex PCR, lists solely in-frame clones and lacks some. Seen here are 100,000 to 150,000 clones, about 81% observed once, and the top ten hold 0.9% to 1.2%. Trimming left V 3 bases short and J 4 bases short, with 9 bases between. Germline loops: CDR1 SGHDN, CDR2 FVKESK. There are 13 residues in the CDR3. To note about this clone: Antigen specificity is unknown. Other DNA sequences in the sample encode the same CDR3.

The sequence was collected from a woman in her 30s in good health and CMV-seronegative. The sequencing sample was made of PBMCs. The chain couples TRBV14 to TRBJ1-2, with D possibly matching TRBD1 (6 bases). Written as DNA, the CDR3 is TGTGCCAGCAGCCAGGACAGCCTCTATGGCTACACCTTC. This encodes CASSQDSLYGYTF.